Following are 10 T cell receptor beta chains from one sample sequenced in a study of OX40 agonist ivuxolimab in advanced cancers. The repertoire was sequenced with immunoSEQ multiplex PCR; TCRdb's copy has only in-frame clones and lacks some. The table has 63,000 or so clones, 91% seen once. The specimen was CD4+ or CD8+ T cells sorted from blood, collected in a trial of the OX40 agonist ivuxolimab. The receptor source for this set is an adult with an advanced solid tumor such as melanoma, head and neck, liver or kidney cancer.

This chain links TRBV9 with TRBJ2-1; D remains ambiguous. The germline V gene has CDR1 SGDLS and CDR2 YYNGEE. This CDR3 spans 15 amino acids. V lost 0 bases, J lost 0 bases, and 7 bases lay in between. CDR3 DNA sequence: TGTGCCAGCAGCGTAGATCCTAGCTCCTACAATGAGCAGTTCTTC. Protein: CASSVDPSSYNEQFF.

This rearrangement joins TRBV30 to TRBJ1-2; possibly TRBD1 for D (5 bases). Germline V gives CDR1 GTSNPN, CDR2 SVGIG (reference sequence). The CDR3 sequence is 13 residues long. Trimming removed 1 base from V and 4 bases from J, with 10 bases in between. CDR3: CAWSATGFYGYTF. In DNA form, the CDR3 reads TGTGCCTGGAGTGCAACAGGTTTCTATGGCTACACCTTC.

The chain employs TRBV4-3 and TRBJ2-7; 9 bases map to TRBD1. Germline loops: CDR1 LGHNA, CDR2 YSLEER. Germline trimming cut 0 bases from V and 4 bases from J; bases unmatched to any gene: 4. The length of the CDR3 is 15 residues. The CDR3 sequence is CASSQDRGQGYEQYF. The CDR3 DNA sequence: TGCGCCAGCAGCCAAGATCGAGGACAGGGGTACGAGCAGTACTTC.

The J gene is TRBJ2-7, the V gene TRBV11-2, with a weak D call TRBD2 (5 bases). The CDR3 has 15 amino acids. Trimming stripped 1 base from V and 3 bases from J, with 13 bases between. CDR1 and CDR2 from the germline V gene are SGHAT and FQNNGV. DNA of the CDR3: TGTGCCAGCAGCTTAGGGTCTGGTGGACTCTACGAGCAGTACTTC. Translation: CASSLGSGGLYEQYF.

The rearrangement links TRBV28 to TRBJ2-7, with 7 bases matching TRBD1. The CDR3 consists of 16 residues. The germline CDR1 and CDR2 sequences are MDHEN and SYDVKM. J was trimmed by 4 bases and V by 5 bases; bases with no gene match: 14. DNA of the CDR3: TGTGCCAGCAGTCCGTGGGACAGCTCCACAGCGTACGAGCAGTACTTC. It is translated as CASSPWDSSTAYEQYF.

CDR3 coding DNA: TGCGCCAGCAGCCTGACCGGGACAGGGGGAAACGAGCAGTACTTC. Translated: CASSLTGTGGNEQYF. This sequence joins TRBV5-1 and TRBJ2-7, with 11 bases that match TRBD1. CDR3 length equals 15 residues. V was clipped by 4 bases and J by 5 bases; unmatched bases: 8. The germline CDR1 and CDR2 sequences are SGHRS and YFSETQ.

The chain carries TRBV9 and TRBJ2-3; D possibly corresponds to TRBD1 (5 bases). Trimming left V 0 bases short and J 2 bases short, with 13 bases between. Germline V lookup: CDR1 SGDLS, CDR2 YYNGEE. The CDR3 covers 16 residues. The CDR3 here is CASSVGAGKHTDTQYF. The CDR3 bases are TGTGCCAGCAGCGTAGGAGCAGGGAAACACACAGATACGCAGTATTTT. Full variable domain (remainder filled in from reference TRBV9 and TRBJ2-3): DSGVTQTPKHLITATGQRVTLRCSPRSGDLSVYWYQQSLDQGLQFLIQYYNGEERAKGNILERFSAQQFPDLHSELNLSSLELGDSALYFCASSVGAGKHTDTQYFGPGTRLTVL.

The chain couples TRBV7-8 to TRBJ2-1; tentatively, D is TRBD1 (5 bases). V was clipped by 5 bases and J by 9 bases, with 17 bases between them. The germline V gene has CDR1 SGHVS and CDR2 FQNEAQ. The CDR3 has 14 residues. The CDR3 DNA reads TGTGCCAGCAGCCCACCGGACGTAGGGGTTGAGCAGTTCTTC. This gives the protein CASSPPDVGVEQFF.

The V call is TRBV7-3, the J call TRBJ2-1; 9 nucleotides line up with TRBD2. The V gene end was trimmed by 2 bases and the J gene end by 4 bases; junction bases not matched to a gene: 6. Germline V gives CDR1 SGHTA, CDR2 FQGTGA. The CDR3 runs 16 residues. The CDR3 nucleotides are TGTGCCAGCAGCTTAGCGGGGGGGCCGTTGTACAATGAGCAGTTCTTC. Translated: CASSLAGGPLYNEQFF.

V usage is TRBV11-2 and J usage is TRBJ2-1; tentative D call: TRBD2 (5 bases). This CDR3 has 19 amino acids. The germline V gene encodes CDR1 SGHAT and CDR2 FQNNGV. Trimming left V 5 bases short and J 3 bases short, with 26 bases between. Written as DNA, the CDR3 is TGTGCCAGCAGCAACCAGTCAGCTGGGTGGGAGATGGGCTACAATGAGCAGTTCTTC. Its translation is CASSNQSAGWEMGYNEQFF. The full variable domain, with the rest looked up from reference TRBV11-2 and TRBJ2-1, is EAGVAQSPRYKIIEKRQSVAFWCNPISGHATLYWYQQILGQGPKLLIQFQNNGVVDDSQLPKDRFSAERLKGVDSTLKIQPAKLEDSAVYLCASSNQSAGWEMGYNEQFFGPGTRLTVL.